The rows below give T cell receptor beta chains drawn from one sample of a study of T-cell memory formation after mild COVID-19. TCRdb fed the 5' RACE reads into MiXCR, producing one record per CDR3 protein. The data hold about 400,000 distinct CDR3 sequences, with 20% to 30% observed a single time. Specimen: PBMCs or a T cell subset sorted from them (not recorded which). All receptors come from an adult woman who had mild COVID-19 (a few samples of this study predate the infection). Cell type and time point are not known. The CDR3 runs from the conserved cysteine through the conserved F or W.

V	CDR3
TRBV12-3/TRBV12-4	CASTERGTQYF
TRBV11-3	CASSTGLGGVQFF
TRBV5-5	CASSSPGTGTQYF
TRBV29-1	CSVEEDRDEQYF
TRBV20-1	CSEARGDTQYF
TRBV29-1	CSVGYREETQYF
TRBV7-6	CASSPLGLAGGPAYEQYF
TRBV13	CASSQVRASYEQYF
TRBV5-1	CASSFGADTQYF
TRBV15	CATSRDRARNTEAFF
TRBV12-3/TRBV12-4	CASSFRRVSEAFF
TRBV5-1	CASSSGRQGRSYNEQFF
TRBV24-1	CATSPKPASGTQYEQYF
TRBV3-1	CASSQDVGSEAFF
TRBV18	CASSPQGLAEAFF
TRBV6-2/TRBV6-3	CASSLLAGNRYEQYF